The 19 T cell receptor beta chains in this list originate from one sample, sequenced in a study of blood T cells in healthy people across ages. A sample-barcoded 5' primer and a J-beta primer mix were used in a second PCR of about 6 to 12 cycles. TCRdb re-called the 5' RACE reads through MiXCR, storing one row per CDR3 protein. The data contain under 1 million distinct CDR3 sequences, approximately 48% of them singletons. The source material was blood. The receptors here all came from a man in his 60s in good health.

The genes are TRBV11-2 and TRBJ1-6, with D maybe TRBD1 (5 bases). In germline, CDR1 is SGHAT, CDR2 FQNNGV. Trimming took 0 bases from V and 6 from J, leaving 18 bases between them. The CDR3 contains 18 residues. This CDR3 reads CASSLDRSSWGPNSPLHF. The CDR3 nucleotides are TGTGCCAGCAGCTTAGATCGGAGCAGTTGGGGCCCTAATTCACCCCTCCACTTT.

This clonotype was seen once. J is TRBJ1-5 and V is TRBV5-1, with D perhaps matching TRBD1 (5 bases). CDR1 is SGHRS and CDR2 is YFSETQ in the germline V gene. Trimming pared 3 bases from V and 3 bases from J, leaving 7 bases between. This CDR3 comprises 13 residues. The CDR3 nucleotides are TGCGCCAGCAGCTCGGACATCAATCAGCCCCAGCATTTT. Its translation is CASSSDINQPQHF.

The genes are TRBV9 and TRBJ1-2, with D perhaps matching TRBD1 (6 bases). CDR3 length: 15 amino acids. Trimming removed 3 bases at V and 5 bases at J, with 17 bases between. Looked up from germline, CDR1 is SGDLS and CDR2 is YYNGEE. This chain's CDR3 is CASSAGTQGGYGYTF. The CDR3 DNA reads TGTGCCAGCAGCGCCGGGACTCAAGGGGGATATGGCTACACCTTC.

The rearrangement links TRBV5-5 to TRBJ1-6; D gene uncertain. Germline values: CDR1 SGHKS, CDR2 YYEKEE (reference sequence). This CDR3 has 16 residues. Trimming left V 0 bases short and J 8 bases short, with 15 bases between. CDR3 amino acids: CASSLGGKSLDSPLHF. CDR3 DNA: TGTGCCAGCAGCTTGGGAGGAAAATCCTTGGATTCACCCCTCCACTTT.

The gene calls are TRBV5-1 and TRBJ2-6; possibly TRBD2 for D (5 bases). V was trimmed by 7 bases and J by 3 bases, leaving 11 bases between them. Per the germline V gene, CDR1 is SGHRS and CDR2 is YFSETQ. The CDR3 has 14 amino acids. The CDR3 loop reads CASLAGFGANVLTF. In DNA, the CDR3 is TGCGCCAGCCTGGCGGGTTTTGGGGCCAACGTCCTGACTTTC.

This clonotype came up many times. The chain joins TRBV7-3 to TRBJ2-7; the D call may be TRBD1 or TRBD2 (7 bases each). The CDR3 contains 17 residues. Germline V gene lookup returns CDR1 SGHTA and CDR2 FQGTGA. Trimming removed 5 bases from V and 3 bases from J, with 23 bases in between. The CDR3 protein is CASSNQGGPLLFYEQYF. The CDR3 bases are TGTGCCAGCAGCAACCAGGGGGGGCCACTTCTTTTCTACGAGCAGTACTTC. The entire variable domain, with the rest obtained from reference TRBV7-3 and TRBJ2-7, is as follows: GAGVSQTPSNKVTEKGKYVELRCDPISGHTALYWYRQSLGQGPEFLIYFQGTGAADDSGLPNDRFFAVRPEGSVSTLKIQRTERGDSAVYLCASSNQGGPLLFYEQYFGPGTRLTVT.

CDR3 DNA: TGTGCCAACAGCGCCCGAGGGCGCGAGCAGTACTTC. It codes for CANSARGREQYF. The V gene is TRBV2, the J gene TRBJ2-7; possible D gene TRBD2, 5 bases. This CDR3 is 12 amino acids long. CDR1 and CDR2 (germline): SNHLY, FYNNEI. V was trimmed by 10 bases and J by 6 bases, leaving 16 bases between them.

Concerning this clonotype: This may arise from a read error, as a much more abundant clone is one base away. The chain links TRBV29-1 to TRBJ2-7; possibly TRBD1 or TRBD2 for D (6 bases each). CDR1 is SQVTM and CDR2 is ANQGSEA in the germline V gene. CDR3 length: 12 residues. The CDR3 region is CGVDWGAGEQYF. In nucleotides, the CDR3 is TGCGGCGTTGACTGGGGGGCGGGTGAGCAGTACTTC.

This clonotype was seen ten or more times. The chain recombines TRBV4-3 with TRBJ1-6; the D is unclear. Germline V CDR1 and CDR2: LGHNA, YSLEER. The CDR3 sequence is 15 residues long. Trimming cost V 0 bases and J 3 bases, with 6 bases left between them. This CDR3 is CASSQDRNYNSPLHF. In nucleotides, the CDR3 is TGCGCCAGCAGCCAAGACAGAAACTATAATTCACCCCTCCACTTT.

This clonotype appeared a few times. The chain combines TRBV4-3 with TRBJ2-7; a weak D match, TRBD1 (5 bases). The CDR3 runs 13 residues. Germline CDR1 is LGHNA and CDR2 is YSLEER. V shed 4 bases and J shed 6 bases, with 13 bases lying between them. The CDR3 coding sequence is TGCGCCAGCAGCCCGAAAAGGGGCGCCGAGCAGTACTTC. The encoded protein is CASSPKRGAEQYF.

In regard to this clonotype: The junction departs from germline at one end; a sequencing error may be responsible. The chain is built from TRBV6-6 and TRBJ2-4; no clear D. The assigned J gene may be wrong: the sequence end matches TRBJ2-7 better. The CDR3 is 13 residues long. CDR1 is MNHNY, CDR2 SVGAGI, per germline (reference sequence). The chain's CDR3 is CASSDSSAYEQYF. For the CDR3, the DNA is TGTGCCAGCAGTGACTCAAGCGCCTACGAGCAGTACTTC.

Only a few counts were recorded for this clonotype. The V call is TRBV20-1, the J call TRBJ1-5; TRBD1 agrees at 7 bases. The CDR3 totals 19 residues. Germline V gene sequence: CDR1 DFQATT, CDR2 SNEGSKA (reference sequence). V was pared by 0 bases and J by 1 base, with 15 bases of the junction left unmatched. The DNA of the CDR3 is TGCAGTGCTAGAGATCCTCTGGGTGGAGGGGGCTTGAGCAATCAGCCCCAGCATTTT. It codes for CSARDPLGGGGLSNQPQHF.

The chain recombines TRBV3-1 with TRBJ2-1; 12 bases map to TRBD2. Germline CDR1 is LGHDT and CDR2 is YNNKEL (reference sequence). The CDR3 totals 14 residues. V lost 9 bases and J lost 6; bases outside the gene matches: 6. The CDR3 nucleotides read TGTGCCAGTGATCAGGGACTAGCGGGCAATGAGCAGTTCTTC. Protein product: CASDQGLAGNEQFF.

In its sample, this clonotype was seen many times. The chain couples TRBV20-1 to TRBJ1-5; 7 bases agree with TRBD1. The CDR3 sequence is 16 residues long. From germline, CDR1 is DFQATT and CDR2 SNEGSKA (reference sequence). J was trimmed by 2 bases and V by 2 bases; bases with no gene match: 9. The CDR3 is CSARKTGKGGNQPQHF. In DNA form, the CDR3 reads TGCAGTGCTAGAAAGACAGGGAAAGGAGGCAATCAGCCCCAGCATTTT.

The chain combines TRBV5-6 with TRBJ2-1; D possibly corresponds to TRBD1 (6 bases). V lost 5 bases to trimming and J lost 4 bases, with 19 bases between them. The CDR3 spans 16 residues. The germline CDR1 and CDR2 sequences are SGHDT and YYEEEE. The CDR3 protein is CASSYTGWHTYNEQFF. CDR3 nucleotide sequence: TGTGCCAGCAGTTATACAGGGTGGCATACATACAATGAGCAGTTCTTC.

This chain joins TRBV5-1 and TRBJ2-7; 7 nucleotides agree with TRBD1. Germline V gives CDR1 SGHRS, CDR2 YFSETQ. The V gene end was trimmed by 4 bases and the J gene end by 0 bases; junction bases not matched to a gene: 4. CDR3 length: 14 residues. The CDR3 region has the DNA TGCGCCAGCAGCCCACAGGGGACCTCCTACGAGCAGTACTTC. Translated: CASSPQGTSYEQYF.

Note on this clonotype: Given a much more abundant clone one base away, this may be a read error. Here the CDR3 reads CASSSAPERQYF. The CDR3 DNA is TGTGCCAGCAGCTCAGCGCCGGAGCGGCAGTACTTC. The chain is built from TRBV7-2 and TRBJ2-7; D is ambiguous. Germline loops: CDR1 SGHTA, CDR2 FQGNSA. V lost 4 bases and J lost 9, with 13 bases in between. The CDR3 loop spans 12 amino acids.

The chain uses TRBV29-1 and TRBJ2-7, with D perhaps matching TRBD1 (9 bases). The V gene's germline CDR1 is SQVTM and CDR2 ANQGSEA. Trimming took off 6 bases at V and 3 bases at J, with 15 bases between the two ends. The CDR3 totals 13 residues. CDR3 protein: CSVGTGTSYEQYF. In DNA form, the CDR3 reads TGCAGCGTCGGGACAGGGACTAGCTACGAGCAGTACTTC.

V gene TRBV4-3 combines with J gene TRBJ2-3; the D is unclear. The germline V and J ends were trimmed by 0 bases and 0 bases, with 10 bases remaining between them. There are 16 residues in the CDR3. Germline V gene lookup returns CDR1 LGHNA and CDR2 YSLEER. CDR3: CASSQDRALSTDTQYF. CDR3 bases: TGCGCCAGCAGCCAAGATCGGGCGCTTAGCACAGATACGCAGTATTTT.